This TCR beta chain was documented in a study of T cell repertoires in cytomegalovirus infection. Overall study context: It was recently identified HLA-C-restricted and well-studied HLA-B-restricted CMV epitopes that the study used. Both a matching HLA type and CMV infection were indicated by public TCR beta signatures.

Broader study findings: The cumulative frequency of public TCR beta families distinguished individuals who carried CMV together with the relevant HLA. CMV-specific TCR beta clonotypes restricted by HLA-C dominated the ex vivo response.

Turning to this clonotype: Antigen: not known.

TCRdb reprocessed the reads via MiXCR and lists one record per CDR3 protein. The sample lists about 480,000 distinct CDR3 sequences, roughly 34% occurring once. This clonotype was obtained from a human donor in good health (CMV status not recorded). Some clones in this sample may be carry-over from other donors' samples. The sequenced sample was cultured PBMCs, obtained from culture after CMV antigen stimulation.

This CDR3 reads CASKVEQGSYNEQFF. CDR3 DNA sequence: TGCGCCAGCAAGGTGGAACAGGGGTCCTACAATGAGCAGTTCTTC. The rearrangement joins TRBV5-1 to TRBJ2-1; TRBD1 matches 7 bases. Per the germline V gene, CDR1 is SGHRS and CDR2 is YFSETQ. The CDR3 contains 15 residues. J gave up 1 base and V 6 bases, and 7 bases lay outside the gene matches.